The 18 T cell receptor beta chains below were found in one sample sequenced in a study of CXCR4 blockade with PD-1 therapy in pancreatic cancer. TCRdb keeps only in-frame clones here, not all; method: immunoSEQ multiplex PCR. The sample has approximately 3,000 clones, 45% to 50% seen once. The sequencing input was tumor tissue. The receptors here all came from a human donor with pancreatic ductal adenocarcinoma.

The V gene is TRBV30, the J gene TRBJ1-2; tentative D call: TRBD1 (6 bases). The V end was cut by 6 bases, the J end by 6 bases, with 14 bases between. Germline CDR1 GTSNPN, CDR2 SVGIG (reference sequence). This CDR3 spans 12 amino acids. The CDR3 protein is CACSRQVDGYTF. The CDR3 coding sequence is TGTGCCTGTTCCAGACAGGTTGATGGCTACACCTTC. The variable domain in full, completed from reference TRBV30 and TRBJ1-2, reads SQTIHQWPATLVQPVGSPLSLECTVEGTSNPNLYWYRQAAGRGLQLLFYSVGIGQISSEVPQNLSASRPQDRQFILSSKKLLLSDSGFYLCACSRQVDGYTFGSGTRLTVV.

The chain is built from TRBV18 and TRBJ2-5; 8 bases match TRBD1. Looked up from germline, CDR1 is KGHSH and CDR2 is LQKENI. The CDR3 has 15 residues. V dropped 2 bases and J dropped 4; count of bases not matched to a gene: 6. The CDR3 protein is CASSPSDRGSETQYF. The CDR3 nucleotides read TGTGCCAGCTCACCAAGCGACAGGGGTTCAGAGACCCAGTACTTC. Based on the CDR3 plus reference TRBV18 and TRBJ2-5, the full variable domain is NAGVMQNPRHLVRRRGQEARLRCSPMKGHSHVYWYRQLPEEGLKFMVYLQKENIIDESGMPKERFSAEFPKEGPSILRIQQVVRGDSAAYFCASSPSDRGSETQYFGPGTRLLVL.

The chain links TRBV11-3 to TRBJ2-2; 11 nucleotides line up with TRBD2. Looked up from germline, CDR1 is SGHNT and CDR2 is YENEEA. This CDR3 comprises 15 residues. The ends lost 2 bases at V and 9 bases at J; junction bases unmatched: 5. This CDR3 is CASSLLAGGPRELFF. Here the CDR3 DNA reads TGTGCCAGCAGCTTATTAGCGGGAGGGCCCAGGGAGCTGTTTTTT.

The J gene is TRBJ1-3, the V gene TRBV6-8; D call uncertain. CDR1 and CDR2 (germline): MNHGY, SAAAGT. Trimming removed 0 bases from V and 1 base from J, with 7 bases in between. The CDR3 length is 15 residues. The CDR3 reads CASSYSGVSGNTIYF. The CDR3, as DNA: TGTGCCAGCAGTTACTCGGGCGTGTCTGGAAACACCATATATTTT.

This clone was seen a few times. The rearrangement links TRBV9 to TRBJ2-5; TRBD2 matches 8 bases. CDR1 is SGDLS and CDR2 is YYNGEE in the germline V gene. This CDR3 spans 15 amino acids. The V gene end was trimmed by 0 bases and the J gene end by 5 bases; junction bases not matched to a gene: 6. CDR3 region: CASSVGNGRGETQYF. In DNA form, the CDR3 reads TGTGCCAGCAGCGTAGGGAACGGGAGGGGCGAGACCCAGTACTTC.

The rearrangement joins TRBV29-1 to TRBJ1-2; 8 nucleotides align to TRBD1. The trim removed 7 bases at V and 4 bases at J, leaving 5 bases unmatched. The germline CDR1 and CDR2 sequences are SQVTM and ANQGSEA. There are 12 residues in the CDR3. The CDR3 DNA is TGCAGCGCCGGACAGGGACTCTATGGCTACACCTTC. Encoded protein: CSAGQGLYGYTF.

The chain combines TRBV23-1 with TRBJ2-1; D unclear. TRBV23-1 is an ORF for which the function is uncertain. V was clipped by 6 bases and J by 7 bases, with 13 bases between them. There are 13 residues in the CDR3. CDR3 in DNA: TGCGCCAGCAGCCAACCCGGTGGGAATGAGCAGTTCTTC. Its translation is CASSQPGGNEQFF.

This clone was observed a handful of times. The chain recombines TRBV9 with TRBJ1-1; the D gene is possibly TRBD1 (5 bases). CDR1 is SGDLS, CDR2 YYNGEE, per germline. The CDR3 is 13 residues long. V shed 5 bases and J shed 7 bases, with 15 bases lying between them. The CDR3 DNA reads TGTGCCAGCAGTGAATTCAGGGCTGATGAAGCTTTCTTT. Its protein product is CASSEFRADEAFF.

The CDR3 DNA reads TGTGCCAGCGCGGCCGTTGGCGAGGGCGCCGGGGAGCTGTTTTTT. Translating gives CASAAVGEGAGELFF. The chain recombines TRBV14 with TRBJ2-2, with a tentative D call TRBD2 (5 bases). The CDR3 is 15 amino acids. Trimming stripped 8 bases from V and 6 bases from J, with 19 bases between. Germline lookup yields CDR1 SGHDN and CDR2 FVKESK.

V usage is TRBV30 and J usage is TRBJ2-5; no clear D. The CDR3 has 11 residues. Trimming removed 0 bases from V and 5 bases from J, with 4 bases in between. CDR1 and CDR2 from the germline V gene are GTSNPN and SVGIG (reference sequence). CDR3 in DNA: TGTGCCTGGAGTGTCGGGGAGACCCAGTACTTC. It codes for CAWSVGETQYF.

This clone was seen only a few times. V gene TRBV15 combines with J gene TRBJ2-5; 9 nucleotides agree with TRBD2. J lost 4 bases, V lost 8 bases, and 17 bases had no gene match. Germline V lookup: CDR1 LNHNV, CDR2 YYDKDF (reference sequence). The CDR3 runs 17 residues. CDR3 amino acids: CATPRPAGGPGAETQYF. The CDR3 DNA sequence: TGTGCCACCCCCCGGCCGGCGGGAGGGCCCGGGGCAGAGACCCAGTACTTC.

Only a few counts were recorded for this clone. The V gene is TRBV22-1, the J gene TRBJ2-1; no DNA check was done on the table's D call, TRBD1. TRBV22-1 is recorded as a pseudogene. The CDR3 contains 12 residues. The CDR3 nucleotides read TGTGCCAGTTCTACAGGTTACAATGAGCAGTTCTTC. It codes for CASSTGYNEQFF.

The chain combines TRBV19 with TRBJ1-2, with 7 bases aligning to TRBD1. V lost 10 bases to trimming and J lost 10 bases; unmatched junction nucleotides: 12. CDR3 length: 12 amino acids. Germline V gives CDR1 LNHDA, CDR2 SQIVND (reference sequence). The CDR3 protein is CATQDRRWLYTF. The CDR3 DNA reads as TGTGCCACCCAGGACAGGCGGTGGCTCTACACCTTC. Full variable domain (outside the CDR3, taken from reference TRBV19 and TRBJ1-2): DGGITQSPKYLFRKEGQNVTLSCEQNLNHDAMYWYRQDPGQGLRLIYYSQIVNDFQKGDIAEGYSVSREKKESFPLTVTSAQKNPTAFYLCATQDRRWLYTFGSGTRLTVV.

This chain connects TRBV19 to TRBJ1-2, with D maybe TRBD1 (6 bases). V was clipped by 7 bases and J by 8 bases, with 20 bases between them. Germline V lookup: CDR1 LNHDA, CDR2 SQIVND (reference sequence). CDR3 length: 14 residues. The CDR3 DNA sequence: TGTGCCAGTAAACCCAAGGACAGCCCCTGGGGCTACACCTTC. Protein product: CASKPKDSPWGYTF.

This clone appeared a single time. The chain employs TRBV29-1 and TRBJ1-1; 7 bases map to TRBD1. The CDR3 consists of 13 residues. Germline values: CDR1 SQVTM, CDR2 ANQGSEA. V lost 6 bases to trimming and J lost 2 bases; unmatched junction nucleotides: 6. CDR3 region: CSVPGQTNTEAFF. CDR3 DNA: TGCAGCGTCCCGGGACAGACTAACACTGAAGCTTTCTTT.

This sequence joins TRBV18 and TRBJ2-1; possibly TRBD2 for D (6 bases). The CDR3 runs 15 residues. Germline CDR1 and CDR2: KGHSH and LQKENI. Trimming took off 2 bases at V and 5 bases at J, with 13 bases between the two ends. The CDR3 DNA sequence: TGTGCCAGCTCACCAGGCACTAGCCGAAACAATGAGCAGTTCTTC. Translating it yields CASSPGTSRNNEQFF.

The rearrangement joins TRBV28 to TRBJ2-7; tentatively, D is TRBD1 or TRBD2 (5 bases each). Trimming left V 1 base short and J 0 bases short, with 10 bases between. The germline V gene encodes CDR1 MDHEN and CDR2 SYDVKM. CDR3 size: 15 residues. Here the CDR3 reads CASSLLWGSSYEQYF. The CDR3 DNA is TGTGCCAGCAGTTTATTATGGGGGAGCTCCTACGAGCAGTACTTC.

This clone was counted once. This chain joins TRBV5-1 and TRBJ2-1; 7 bases agree with TRBD2. Germline CDR1 is SGHRS and CDR2 is YFSETQ. V trimming: 4 bases; J trimming: 5 bases; junction bases outside the gene matches: 6. The CDR3 spans 14 residues. The CDR3 DNA is TGCGCCAGCAGCCGTAGCGGGTCCCACAATGAGCAGTTCTTC. Its protein product is CASSRSGSHNEQFF. Complete variable domain (other parts from reference TRBV5-1 and TRBJ2-1): KAGVTQTPRYLIKTRGQQVTLSCSPISGHRSVSWYQQTPGQGLQFLFEYFSETQRNKGNFPGRFSGRQFSNSRSEMNVSTLELGDSALYLCASSRSGSHNEQFFGPGTRLTVL.